This TCR beta chain came from a study of tumor and adjacent non-tumor tissue in lung cancer. As for the study in general: Each sample yielded 3.5 million to 4.5 million productive TCRbeta reads on average.

The template was RNA from unsorted bulk tissue. The normal lung tissue was taken more than 3 cm from the tumor edge. This CDR3 is built from 15 residues. The ends were cut back, 3 bases at V and 8 bases at J, with 19 bases in the middle. Germline CDR1 is MNHNS and CDR2 is SASEGT. Three rounds of nested PCR, following a modified ARM-PCR protocol, produced the TCRbeta library. From the multiplex PCR reads, TCRdb called clonotypes with MiXCR, one entry per CDR3 protein. The data contain approximately 110,000 distinct CDR3 sequences, under 65% of them seen just once; the ten biggest clones take up roughly 19%. This clonotype was observed at least ten times.

The clonotype was recovered from a man aged 55-75 years with non-small cell lung cancer. This rearrangement joins TRBV6-1 to TRBJ1-1; the D gene is possibly TRBD1 (5 bases). Sequencing was done on a sample of distant non-tumor lung tissue. In DNA form, the CDR3 reads TGTGCCAGCAGTGATTCGACGAGCAGCCGGGGCGAAGCTTTCTTT. Encoded protein: CASSDSTSSRGEAFF.